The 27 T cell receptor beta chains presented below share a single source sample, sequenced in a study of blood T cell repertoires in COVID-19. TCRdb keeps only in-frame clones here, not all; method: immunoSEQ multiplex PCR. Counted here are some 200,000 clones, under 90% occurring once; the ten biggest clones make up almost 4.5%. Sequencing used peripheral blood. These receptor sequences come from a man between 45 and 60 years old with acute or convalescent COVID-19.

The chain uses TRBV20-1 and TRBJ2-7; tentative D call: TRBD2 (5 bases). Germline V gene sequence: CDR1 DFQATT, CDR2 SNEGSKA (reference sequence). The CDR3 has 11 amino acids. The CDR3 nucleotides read TGCAGCCCCGGACGCGAGGGCGAGCAGTACTTC. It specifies CSPGREGEQYF.

DNA for the CDR3: TGTGCCAGCAGCCCGACGGAGGTGCGCGGCTACACCTTC. It yields the protein CASSPTEVRGYTF. This rearrangement joins TRBV3-1 (or the pseudogene TRBV3-2) to TRBJ1-2; D uncertain. Germline-derived CDR1 and CDR2 are LGHDT and YNNKEL (reference sequence). V lost 4 bases, J lost 8 bases, and 14 bases lay in between. The CDR3 extends over 13 amino acids.

Written as DNA, the CDR3 is TGTGCCAGCAGCACCACAGGGGGCCGAAGAGATACGCAGTATTTT. Amino acids: CASSTTGGRRDTQYF. The chain combines TRBV9 with TRBJ2-3; 9 nucleotides line up with TRBD1. This CDR3 has 15 residues. Germline trimming cut 4 bases from V and 5 bases from J; bases unmatched to any gene: 8. Germline CDR1 SGDLS, CDR2 YYNGEE.

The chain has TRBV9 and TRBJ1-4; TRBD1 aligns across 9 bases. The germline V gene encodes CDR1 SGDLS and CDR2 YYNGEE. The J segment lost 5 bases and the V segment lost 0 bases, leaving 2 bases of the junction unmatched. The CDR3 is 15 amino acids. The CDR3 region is CASSVAGTGNEKLFF. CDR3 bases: TGTGCCAGCAGCGTAGCTGGGACAGGGAATGAAAAACTGTTTTTT.

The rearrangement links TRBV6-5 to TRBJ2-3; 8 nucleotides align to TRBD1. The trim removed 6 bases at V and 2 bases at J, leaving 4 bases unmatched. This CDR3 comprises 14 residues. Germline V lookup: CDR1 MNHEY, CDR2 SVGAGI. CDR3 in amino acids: CASRLGQATDTQYF. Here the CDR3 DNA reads TGTGCCAGCAGATTGGGACAGGCCACAGATACGCAGTATTTT.

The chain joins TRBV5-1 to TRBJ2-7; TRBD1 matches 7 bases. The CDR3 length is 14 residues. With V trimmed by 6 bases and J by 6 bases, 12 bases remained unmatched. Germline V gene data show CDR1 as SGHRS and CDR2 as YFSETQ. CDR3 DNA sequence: TGCGCCAGCACTGAGACAGGGACGGAGTTCGAGCAGTACTTC. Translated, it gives CASTETGTEFEQYF.

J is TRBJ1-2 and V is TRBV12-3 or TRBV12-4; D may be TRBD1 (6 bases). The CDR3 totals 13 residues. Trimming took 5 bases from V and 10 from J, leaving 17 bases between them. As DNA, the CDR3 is TGTGCCAGCAGTCTAGGACAGCAGAGCGCCTACACCTTC. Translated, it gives CASSLGQQSAYTF.

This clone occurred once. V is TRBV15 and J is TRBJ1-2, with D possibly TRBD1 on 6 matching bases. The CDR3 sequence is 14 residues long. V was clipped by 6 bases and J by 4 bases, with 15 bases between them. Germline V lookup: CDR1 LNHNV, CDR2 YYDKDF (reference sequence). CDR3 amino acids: CATRREGGGYGYTF. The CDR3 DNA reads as TGTGCCACCAGGAGGGAGGGGGGCGGCTATGGCTACACCTTC.

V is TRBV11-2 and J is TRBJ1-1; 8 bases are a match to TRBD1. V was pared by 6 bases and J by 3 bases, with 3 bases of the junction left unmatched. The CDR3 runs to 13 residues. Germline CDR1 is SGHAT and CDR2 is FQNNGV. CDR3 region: CASSQQGDTEAFF. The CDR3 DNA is TGTGCCAGCAGTCAACAGGGGGACACTGAAGCTTTCTTT.

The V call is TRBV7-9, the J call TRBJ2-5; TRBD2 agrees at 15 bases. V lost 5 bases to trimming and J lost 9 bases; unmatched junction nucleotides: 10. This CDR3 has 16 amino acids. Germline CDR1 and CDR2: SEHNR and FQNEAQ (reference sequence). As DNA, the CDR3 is TGTGCCAGCAGCCCTGGGACTAGCGGGGGGCCGGCGGCCCAGTACTTC. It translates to CASSPGTSGGPAAQYF.

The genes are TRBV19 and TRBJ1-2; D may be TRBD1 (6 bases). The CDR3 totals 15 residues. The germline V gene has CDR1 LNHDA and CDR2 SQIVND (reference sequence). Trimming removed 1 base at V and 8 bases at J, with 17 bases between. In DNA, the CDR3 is TGTGCCAGTAGTATAGTTGGGACAACAAGGAGCGGCTACACCTTC. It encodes CASSIVGTTRSGYTF.

The CDR3, as DNA: TGTGCCAGCAGTGATCGGGGCACAGATACGCAGTATTTT. This encodes CASSDRGTDTQYF. This chain connects TRBV6-1 to TRBJ2-3; D remains unclear. The CDR3 runs to 13 residues. V dropped 3 bases and J dropped 1 base, with 5 bases sitting between them. CDR1 MNHNS and CDR2 SASEGT come from the germline V gene.

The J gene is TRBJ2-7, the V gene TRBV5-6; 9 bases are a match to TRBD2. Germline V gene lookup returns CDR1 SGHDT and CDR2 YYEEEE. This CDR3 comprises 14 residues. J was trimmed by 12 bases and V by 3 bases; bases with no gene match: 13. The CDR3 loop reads CASSSRGGELSGYF. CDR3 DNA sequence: TGTGCCAGCAGCTCCCGCGGGGGGGAGTTGAGTGGGTACTTC.

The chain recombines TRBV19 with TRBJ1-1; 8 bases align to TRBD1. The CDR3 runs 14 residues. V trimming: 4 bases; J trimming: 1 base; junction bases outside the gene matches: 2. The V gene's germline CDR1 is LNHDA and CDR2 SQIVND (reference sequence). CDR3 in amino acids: CASSRDRRNTEAFF. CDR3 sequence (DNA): TGTGCCAGTAGTAGGGACAGGAGGAACACTGAAGCTTTCTTT.

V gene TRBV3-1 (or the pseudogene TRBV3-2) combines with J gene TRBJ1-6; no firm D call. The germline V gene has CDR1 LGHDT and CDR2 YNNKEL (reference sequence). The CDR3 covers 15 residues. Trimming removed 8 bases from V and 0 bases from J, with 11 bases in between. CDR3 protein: CASGDRSSYNSPLHF. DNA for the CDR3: TGTGCCAGCGGAGACCGGAGCTCCTATAATTCACCCCTCCACTTT.

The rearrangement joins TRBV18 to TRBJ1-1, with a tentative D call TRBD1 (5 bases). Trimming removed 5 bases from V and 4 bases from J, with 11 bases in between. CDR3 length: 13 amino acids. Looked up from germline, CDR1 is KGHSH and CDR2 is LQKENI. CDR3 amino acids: CASSAGLSTEAFF. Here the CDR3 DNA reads TGTGCCAGCTCAGCGGGGCTGAGCACTGAAGCTTTCTTT.

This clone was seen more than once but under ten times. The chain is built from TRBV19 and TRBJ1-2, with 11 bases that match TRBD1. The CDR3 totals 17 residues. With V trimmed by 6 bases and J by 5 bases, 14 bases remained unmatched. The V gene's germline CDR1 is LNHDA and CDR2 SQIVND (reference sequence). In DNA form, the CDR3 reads TGTGCCAGTAGCTTCCCTGCCGGGACAGGGGGTGGTTATGGCTACACCTTC. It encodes CASSFPAGTGGGYGYTF.

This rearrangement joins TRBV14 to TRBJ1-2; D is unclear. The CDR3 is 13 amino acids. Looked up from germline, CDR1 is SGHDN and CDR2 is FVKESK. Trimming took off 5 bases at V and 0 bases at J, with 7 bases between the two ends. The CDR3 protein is CASSSGTNYGYTF. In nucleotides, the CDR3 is TGTGCCAGCAGCAGCGGAACTAACTATGGCTACACCTTC. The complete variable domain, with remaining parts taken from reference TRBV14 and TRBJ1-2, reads EAGVTQFPSHSVIEKGQTVTLRCDPISGHDNLYWYRRVMGKEIKFLLHFVKESKQDESGMPNNRFLAERTGGTYSTLKVQPAELEDSGVYFCASSSGTNYGYTFGSGTRLTVV.

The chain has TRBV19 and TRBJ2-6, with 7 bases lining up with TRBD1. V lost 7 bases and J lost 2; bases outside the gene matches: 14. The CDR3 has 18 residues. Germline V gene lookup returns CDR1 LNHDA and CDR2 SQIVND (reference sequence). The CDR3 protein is CASTDQRVGGAGANVLTF. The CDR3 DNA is TGTGCCAGTACCGATCAAAGGGTAGGGGGCGCTGGGGCCAACGTCCTGACTTTC.

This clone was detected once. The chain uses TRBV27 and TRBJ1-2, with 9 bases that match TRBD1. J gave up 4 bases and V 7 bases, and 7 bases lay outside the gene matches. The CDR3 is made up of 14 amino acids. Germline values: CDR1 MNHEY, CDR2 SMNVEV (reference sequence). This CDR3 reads CASTPGTGFYGYTF. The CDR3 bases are TGTGCCAGCACTCCCGGGACAGGGTTCTATGGCTACACCTTC.

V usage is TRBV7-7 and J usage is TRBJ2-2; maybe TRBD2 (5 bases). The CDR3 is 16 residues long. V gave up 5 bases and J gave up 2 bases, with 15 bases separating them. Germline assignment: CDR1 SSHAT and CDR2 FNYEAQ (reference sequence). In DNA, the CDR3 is TGTGCCAGCAGCCCAAGAGGGCAGATCAACACCGGGGAGCTGTTTTTT. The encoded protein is CASSPRGQINTGELFF. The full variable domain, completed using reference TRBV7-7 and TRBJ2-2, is GAGVSQSPRYKVTKRGQDVTLRCDPISSHATLYWYQQALGQGPEFLTYFNYEAQPDKSGLPSDRFSAERPEGSISTLTIQRTEQRDSAMYRCASSPRGQINTGELFFGEGSRLTVL.

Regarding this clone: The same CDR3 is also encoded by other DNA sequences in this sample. CDR3 region: CASSPDRLNTGELFF. CDR3 sequence (DNA): TGTGCCAGCTCACCGGACAGACTGAACACCGGGGAGCTGTTTTTT. The gene calls are TRBV18 and TRBJ2-2; the D gene is possibly TRBD1 (6 bases). V lost 3 bases and J lost 1, with 9 bases in between. The CDR3 contains 15 residues. CDR1 and CDR2 from the germline V gene are KGHSH and LQKENI.

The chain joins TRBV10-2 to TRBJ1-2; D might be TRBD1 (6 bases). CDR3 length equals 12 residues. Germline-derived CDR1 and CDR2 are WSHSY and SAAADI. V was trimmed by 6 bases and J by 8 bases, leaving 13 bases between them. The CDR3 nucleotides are TGCGCCAGCAGCCCTACAGGGTTCGGCTACACCTTC. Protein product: CASSPTGFGYTF.

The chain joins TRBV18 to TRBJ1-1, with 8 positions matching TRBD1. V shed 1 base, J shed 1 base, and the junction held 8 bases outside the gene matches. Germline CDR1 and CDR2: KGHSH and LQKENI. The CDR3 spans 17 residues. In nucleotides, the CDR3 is TGTGCCAGCTCACCACGGATCAGGGGGCCTAGGAACACTGAAGCTTTCTTT. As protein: CASSPRIRGPRNTEAFF. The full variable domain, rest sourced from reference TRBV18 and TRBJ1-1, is NAGVMQNPRHLVRRRGQEARLRCSPMKGHSHVYWYRQLPEEGLKFMVYLQKENIIDESGMPKERFSAEFPKEGPSILRIQQVVRGDSAAYFCASSPRIRGPRNTEAFFGQGTRLTVV.

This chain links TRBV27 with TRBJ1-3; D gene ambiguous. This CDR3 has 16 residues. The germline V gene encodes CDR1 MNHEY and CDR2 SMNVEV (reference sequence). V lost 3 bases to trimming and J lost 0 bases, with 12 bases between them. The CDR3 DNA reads TGTGCCAGCAGTTTGGGCGACGGGAGCTCTGGAAACACCATATATTTT. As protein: CASSLGDGSSGNTIYF.

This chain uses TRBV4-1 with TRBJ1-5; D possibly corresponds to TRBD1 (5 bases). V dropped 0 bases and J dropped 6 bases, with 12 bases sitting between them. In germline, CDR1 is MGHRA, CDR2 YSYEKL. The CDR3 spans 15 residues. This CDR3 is CASSQEGQGGQPQHF. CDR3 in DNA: TGCGCCAGCAGCCAAGAAGGCCAGGGAGGTCAGCCCCAGCATTTT.

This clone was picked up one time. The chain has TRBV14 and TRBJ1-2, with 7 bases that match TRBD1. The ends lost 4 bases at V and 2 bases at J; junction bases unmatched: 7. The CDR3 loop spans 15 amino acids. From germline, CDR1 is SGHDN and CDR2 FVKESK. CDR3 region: CASSLAGTANYGYTF. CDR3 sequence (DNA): TGTGCCAGCAGCCTAGCCGGGACAGCCAACTATGGCTACACCTTC.